This TCR beta chain is from a study of T-cell reconstitution after alpha-beta-depleted transplantation in children. Preparing the TCRbeta library involved the use of unique molecular identifiers. TCRdb called the PCR reads again in MiXCR, with one record for every CDR3 protein. This table has about 830,000 distinct CDR3 sequences, 16% appearing once. J was trimmed by 0 bases and V by 7 bases; bases with no gene match: 13. The CDR3 extends over 17 amino acids. Germline-derived CDR1 and CDR2 are WSHSY and SAAADI. The TCR was taken from a male patient under 18 who had a stem cell transplant for acute lymphoblastic leukemia, so the T cells may come from the graft donor. The V call is TRBV10-2, the J call TRBJ2-3; 7 positions agree with TRBD1. The material sequenced was PBMCs, mostly from graft donor cells, taken 360 days after TCRalphabeta/CD19-depleted stem cell transplant. CDR3 loop: CASTAPPTGPSTDTQYF. CDR3 in DNA: TGCGCCAGCACCGCCCCTCCGACAGGGCCAAGCACAGATACGCAGTATTTT.